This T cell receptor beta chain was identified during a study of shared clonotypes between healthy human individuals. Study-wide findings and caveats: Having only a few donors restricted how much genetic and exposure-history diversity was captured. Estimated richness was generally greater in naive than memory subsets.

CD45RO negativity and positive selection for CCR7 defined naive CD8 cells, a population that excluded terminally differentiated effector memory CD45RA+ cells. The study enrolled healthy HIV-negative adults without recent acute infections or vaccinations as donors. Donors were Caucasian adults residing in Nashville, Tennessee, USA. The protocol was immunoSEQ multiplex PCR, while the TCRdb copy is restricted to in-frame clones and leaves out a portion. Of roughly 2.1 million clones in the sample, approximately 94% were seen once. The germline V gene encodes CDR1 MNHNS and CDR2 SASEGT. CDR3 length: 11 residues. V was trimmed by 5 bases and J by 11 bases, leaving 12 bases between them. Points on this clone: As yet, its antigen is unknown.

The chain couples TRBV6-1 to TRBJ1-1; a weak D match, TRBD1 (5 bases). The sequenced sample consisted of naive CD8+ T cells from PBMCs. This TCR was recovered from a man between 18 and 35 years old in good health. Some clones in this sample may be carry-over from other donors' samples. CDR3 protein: CASSFRVRAFF. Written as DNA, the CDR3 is TGTGCCAGCAGTTTCAGGGTTCGGGCTTTCTTT.